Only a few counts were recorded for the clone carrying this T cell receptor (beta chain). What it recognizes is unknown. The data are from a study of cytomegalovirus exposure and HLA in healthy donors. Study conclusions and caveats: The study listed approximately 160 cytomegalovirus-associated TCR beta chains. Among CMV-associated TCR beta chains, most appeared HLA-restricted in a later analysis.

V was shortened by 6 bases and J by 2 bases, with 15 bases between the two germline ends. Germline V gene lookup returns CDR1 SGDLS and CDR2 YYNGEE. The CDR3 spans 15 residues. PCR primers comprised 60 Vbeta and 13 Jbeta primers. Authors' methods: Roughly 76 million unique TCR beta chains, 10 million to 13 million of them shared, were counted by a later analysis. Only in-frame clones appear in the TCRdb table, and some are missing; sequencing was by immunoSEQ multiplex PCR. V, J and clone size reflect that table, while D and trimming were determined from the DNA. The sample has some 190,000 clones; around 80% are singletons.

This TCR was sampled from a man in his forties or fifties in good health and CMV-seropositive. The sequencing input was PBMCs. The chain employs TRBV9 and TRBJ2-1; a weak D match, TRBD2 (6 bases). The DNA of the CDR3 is TGTGCCAGCACCGAGGGAGGTGGTACCTACAATGAGCAGTTCTTC. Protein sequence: CASTEGGGTYNEQFF.